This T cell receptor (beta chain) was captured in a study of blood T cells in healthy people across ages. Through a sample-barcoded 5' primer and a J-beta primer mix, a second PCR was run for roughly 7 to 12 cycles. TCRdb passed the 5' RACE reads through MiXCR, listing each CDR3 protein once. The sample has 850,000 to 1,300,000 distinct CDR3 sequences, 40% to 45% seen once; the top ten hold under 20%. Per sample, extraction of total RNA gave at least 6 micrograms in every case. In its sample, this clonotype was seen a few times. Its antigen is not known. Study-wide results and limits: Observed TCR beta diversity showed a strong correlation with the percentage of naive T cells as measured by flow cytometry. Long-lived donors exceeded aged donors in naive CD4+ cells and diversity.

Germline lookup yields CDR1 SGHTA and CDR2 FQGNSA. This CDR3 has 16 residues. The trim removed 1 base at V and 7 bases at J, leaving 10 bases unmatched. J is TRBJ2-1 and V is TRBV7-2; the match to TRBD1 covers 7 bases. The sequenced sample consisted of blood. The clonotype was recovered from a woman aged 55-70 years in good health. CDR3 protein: CASSLGRTGPFNEQFF. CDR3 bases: TGTGCCAGCAGCTTAGGCCGGACAGGTCCGTTTAATGAGCAGTTCTTC.